The 23 T cell receptor beta chains presented below share a single source sample, sequenced in a study of T-cell memory formation after mild COVID-19. MiXCR, applied by TCRdb to the 5' RACE reads, yields one record per CDR3 protein. The sample includes 85,000 to 130,000 distinct CDR3 sequences, under 15% of them seen just once. The specimen was PBMCs or a T cell subset sorted from them (not recorded which). Every receptor here comes from an adult woman who had mild COVID-19 (a few samples of this study predate the infection). Cell type and time point are not known.

V gene TRBV7-2 combines with J gene TRBJ2-1; unclear D gene. Germline CDR1 SGHTA, CDR2 FQGNSA. The germline V and J ends were trimmed by 5 bases and 3 bases, with 8 bases remaining between them. The CDR3 consists of 13 residues. The CDR3 nucleotides read TGTGCCAGCAGCCCCAACCGCTACAATGAGCAGTTCTTC. Translating it yields CASSPNRYNEQFF.

The CDR3 is CAWSILGIGDYEQFF. DNA of the CDR3: TGTGCCTGGAGTATATTAGGGATTGGCGACTATGAGCAGTTCTTC. V gene TRBV30 combines with J gene TRBJ2-1; D not resolved. Germline V gene data show CDR1 as GTSNPN and CDR2 as SVGIG (reference sequence). V gave up 2 bases and J gave up 8 bases, with 19 bases separating them. The CDR3 totals 15 residues.

This clonotype was observed a handful of times. This chain connects TRBV9 to TRBJ1-3, with a tentative D call TRBD1 (5 bases). Germline CDR1 reads SGDLS; CDR2 reads YYNGEE. The length of the CDR3 is 17 residues. V was trimmed by 3 bases and J by 0 bases, leaving 16 bases between them. DNA for the CDR3: TGTGCCAGCAGCGCCCCGGGACCGCTTAGCTCTGGAAACACCATATATTTT. Translated: CASSAPGPLSSGNTIYF.

This chain uses TRBV6-5 with TRBJ1-1, with a weak D call TRBD1 (5 bases). The CDR3 length is 15 residues. V was pared by 0 bases and J by 1 base, with 9 bases between. Germline loops: CDR1 MNHEY, CDR2 SVGAGI. The CDR3 DNA follows: TGTGCCAGCAGTTACTCGGGGACGGGGAACACTGAAGCTTTCTTT. The encoded protein is CASSYSGTGNTEAFF.

This clonotype has just a few counts. The chain joins TRBV4-1 to TRBJ2-1; tentative D call: TRBD1 (6 bases). The ends were cut back, 0 bases at V and 9 bases at J, with 18 bases in the middle. The CDR3 runs to 16 residues. Germline V gene lookup returns CDR1 MGHRA and CDR2 YSYEKL. The CDR3 nucleotides are TGCGCCAGCAGCCAAGATTTACAGGGAGAAATAGCTGAGCAGTTCTTC. Protein: CASSQDLQGEIAEQFF.

This clonotype was observed a handful of times. The CDR3 DNA reads as TGTGCCAGCAGCTCAGGGACTAGCGGGAGGTACGAGCAGTACTTC. This codes for CASSSGTSGRYEQYF. This chain joins TRBV7-8 and TRBJ2-7, with 15 bases that match TRBD2. V lost 4 bases and J lost 4; bases outside the gene matches: 2. Per the germline V gene, CDR1 is SGHVS and CDR2 is FQNEAQ. This CDR3 spans 15 amino acids.

This clonotype has more than one count but fewer than ten. The rearrangement links TRBV12-3 or TRBV12-4 to TRBJ2-3, with 11 bases identical to TRBD2. V shed 2 bases, J shed 5 bases, and the junction held 6 bases outside the gene matches. This CDR3 contains 16 residues. CDR3 region: CASSLTTLAGVDTQYF. In DNA, the CDR3 is TGTGCCAGCAGTTTAACAACACTAGCGGGAGTAGATACGCAGTATTTT.

The rearrangement uses TRBV6-1 and TRBJ1-2; TRBD1 aligns across 7 bases. Germline V gene sequence: CDR1 MNHNS, CDR2 SASEGT. The trim removed 0 bases at V and 8 bases at J, leaving 12 bases unmatched. The CDR3 runs 16 residues. In nucleotides, the CDR3 is TGTGCCAGCAGTGAAGCCCACGGACAGGCAACTTACGGCTACACCTTC. The encoded protein is CASSEAHGQATYGYTF.

V and J are TRBV6-1 and TRBJ2-2, with D hard to call. Per the germline V gene, CDR1 is MNHNS and CDR2 is SASEGT. V dropped 3 bases and J dropped 0 bases, with 11 bases sitting between them. The CDR3 length is 16 residues. The CDR3: CASSDRQNPNTGELFF. As DNA, the CDR3 is TGTGCCAGCAGTGATCGGCAGAACCCGAACACCGGGGAGCTGTTTTTT.

The rearrangement uses TRBV5-1 and TRBJ2-1; no clear D gene. From germline, CDR1 is SGHRS and CDR2 YFSETQ. Trimming left V 0 bases short and J 10 bases short, with 5 bases between. This CDR3 region has 11 residues. The CDR3 DNA sequence: TGCGCCAGCAGCTTGGAACAGGAGCAGTTCTTC. It codes for CASSLEQEQFF.

The V and J genes are TRBV7-2 and TRBJ2-7; the match to TRBD1 covers 9 bases. J gave up 4 bases and V 5 bases, and 15 bases lay outside the gene matches. From germline, CDR1 is SGHTA and CDR2 FQGNSA. The CDR3 runs to 17 residues. The CDR3 sequence is CASSPQGAGQGSYEQYF. CDR3 bases: TGTGCCAGCAGCCCCCAAGGGGCGGGACAGGGTTCGTACGAGCAGTACTTC.

In DNA form, the CDR3 reads TGTGCCAGCACCGGGACTCTCCTTTCGAATGAGCAGTTCTTC. Protein sequence: CASTGTLLSNEQFF. The chain couples TRBV12-3 or TRBV12-4 to TRBJ2-1; tentatively, D is TRBD2 (6 bases). This CDR3 region has 14 residues. Trimming pared 7 bases from V and 7 bases from J, leaving 17 bases between.

This chain links TRBV5-4 with TRBJ2-7, with D maybe TRBD1 (6 bases). There are 14 residues in the CDR3. Germline V lookup: CDR1 SGHNT, CDR2 YYREEE (reference sequence). The V and J ends lost 2 bases and 6 bases respectively, with 15 bases between them. CDR3 bases: TGTGCCAGCAGCTTTGACCAGACAGGATCCGAGCAGTACTTC. Its protein product is CASSFDQTGSEQYF.

This clonotype has just a few counts. CDR3 coding DNA: TGTGCCACCAGTGACAACCAGTACGAGCAGTACTTC. Protein product: CATSDNQYEQYF. The V gene is TRBV24-1, the J gene TRBJ2-7, with no clear D. Germline values: CDR1 KGHDR, CDR2 SFDVKD. V lost 4 bases and J lost 4, with 7 bases in between. The CDR3 totals 12 residues.

This clonotype was counted once. The chain has TRBV5-1 and TRBJ2-3; possibly TRBD1 for D (6 bases). The CDR3 has 14 residues. Germline V CDR1 and CDR2: SGHRS, YFSETQ. The V gene lost 9 bases and the J gene lost 6 bases, with 20 bases spanning the gap. In nucleotides, the CDR3 is TGCGCCACCAACTCAGGGGACCGACCTGATACGCAGTATTTT. Translating it yields CATNSGDRPDTQYF. Filled out from reference TRBV5-1 and TRBJ2-3, the complete variable domain reads KAGVTQTPRYLIKTRGQQVTLSCSPISGHRSVSWYQQTPGQGLQFLFEYFSETQRNKGNFPGRFSGRQFSNSRSEMNVSTLELGDSALYLCATNSGDRPDTQYFGPGTRLTVL.

The CDR3 here is CAISESTGSYGYTF. The CDR3 DNA reads TGTGCCATCAGTGAGTCGACAGGGTCCTATGGCTACACCTTC. The chain couples TRBV10-3 to TRBJ1-2; 7 nucleotides match TRBD1. CDR3 length equals 14 residues. V was clipped by 0 bases and J by 4 bases; unmatched bases: 2. Per germline, CDR1 ENHRY and CDR2 SYGVKD.

A few counts support this clonotype. This chain connects TRBV4-3 to TRBJ2-7, with a possible D match to TRBD2 (5 bases). Germline CDR1 is LGHNA and CDR2 is YSLEER. The V end was cut by 0 bases, the J end by 1 base, with 10 bases between. This CDR3 contains 15 residues. The CDR3 loop reads CASSQDRGASYEQYF. The CDR3, as DNA: TGCGCCAGCAGCCAAGATCGGGGAGCATCCTACGAGCAGTACTTC.

This clonotype was seen only a few times. This chain uses TRBV7-9 with TRBJ2-7; 7 bases match TRBD2. The CDR3 contains 15 residues. Germline CDR1 is SEHNR and CDR2 is FQNEAQ (reference sequence). Trimming removed 0 bases from V and 5 bases from J; junction bases left unmatched: 7. CDR3 nucleotides: TGTGCCAGCAGCTTAGCGGGAGGGAGCGGGGACGAGCAGTACTTC. Protein product: CASSLAGGSGDEQYF.

The chain couples TRBV2 to TRBJ1-3; no definite D call. V was trimmed by 3 bases and J by 3 bases, leaving 6 bases between them. From germline, CDR1 is SNHLY and CDR2 FYNNEI. The CDR3 totals 13 residues. CDR3 sequence: CASSDSYGNTIYF. The CDR3 nucleotides read TGTGCCAGCAGTGACTCGTATGGAAACACCATATATTTT.

A few counts support this clonotype. The chain uses TRBV5-1 and TRBJ2-1, with 8 bases lining up with TRBD1. The J segment lost 4 bases and the V segment lost 2 bases, leaving 2 bases of the junction unmatched. The CDR3 is 14 amino acids. Looked up from germline, CDR1 is SGHRS and CDR2 is YFSETQ. Here the CDR3 DNA reads TGCGCCAGCAGCTTCCGACAGGGGTACAATGAGCAGTTCTTC. Encoded protein: CASSFRQGYNEQFF.

This clonotype has just a few counts. V usage is TRBV6-5 and J usage is TRBJ1-1; 7 bases are shared with TRBD1. The CDR3 is made up of 15 amino acids. With 4 bases clipped from V and 3 bases from J, the junction kept 8 bases outside the gene matches. CDR1 and CDR2 (germline): MNHEY, SVGAGI. CDR3 coding DNA: TGTGCCAGCAGTTCCCCCCTCGACAGGGACACTGAAGCTTTCTTT. Its protein is CASSSPLDRDTEAFF.

This clonotype has only a few counts. The chain uses TRBV24-1 and TRBJ2-3; tentatively, D is TRBD2 (5 bases). Germline values: CDR1 KGHDR, CDR2 SFDVKD. CDR3 length: 16 residues. The germline V and J ends were trimmed by 2 bases and 3 bases, with 14 bases remaining between them. CDR3 loop: CATSDSLGALTDTQYF. The DNA for the CDR3 is TGTGCCACCAGTGATTCACTAGGAGCACTGACAGATACGCAGTATTTT.

The chain uses TRBV27 and TRBJ1-5; 9 bases line up with TRBD1. This CDR3 is 15 amino acids long. With V trimmed by 6 bases and J by 5 bases, 8 bases remained unmatched. Germline V lookup: CDR1 MNHEY, CDR2 SMNVEV (reference sequence). The CDR3 DNA sequence: TGTGCCAGCAGCTCCGGGACAGGGAGCGATCAGCCCCAGCATTTT. Encoded protein: CASSSGTGSDQPQHF.